This T cell receptor (beta chain) was observed in a study of T cell changes during pregnancy in multiple sclerosis. Repertoires were generated with immunoSEQ multiplex PCR, while TCRdb's copy carries only in-frame clones and drops some. This table holds around 51,000 clones, approximately 94% found once. The CDR3 runs 17 residues. V lost 1 base to trimming and J lost 4 bases, with 18 bases between them. Germline CDR1 and CDR2: SGHTA and FQGNSA. The chain carries TRBV7-2 and TRBJ2-3; weak D call: TRBD2 (6 bases). The sample was CD4+ T cells from peripheral blood mononuclear cells, taken in the second trimester of pregnancy. The TCR originated in a female donor with multiple sclerosis, enrolled in a pregnancy study. This chain's CDR3 is CASSLDPAGGGSDTQYF. The CDR3 DNA is TGTGCCAGCAGCTTAGACCCAGCGGGTGGAGGATCAGATACGCAGTATTTT.